Listed below are T cell receptor beta chains from one sample, sequenced in a study of OX40 agonist ivuxolimab in advanced cancers. Sequenced by immunoSEQ multiplex PCR; TCRdb stores in-frame clones only, minus some. The sample has tens of thousands of clones; 90% to 95% are singletons. Sequencing used CD4+ or CD8+ T cells sorted from blood, obtained in a trial of the OX40 agonist ivuxolimab. Every receptor here comes from an adult with an advanced solid tumor such as melanoma, head and neck, liver or kidney cancer. Each CDR3 is given with its conserved first and last residue. The D gene is left open where the match is weak. Rows may omit the clone size; those that give it use once, few, many or a size class.

TRBV7-3,TRBJ2-1,-,-,CASAIGGANEQFF,TGTGCCAGCGCTATAGGAGGGGCCAATGAGCAGTTCTTC
TRBV5-1,TRBJ2-5,-,few,CASQQRNGETQYF,TGCGCCAGCCAACAGAGGAATGGGGAGACCCAGTACTTC
TRBV6-1,TRBJ2-3,TRBD1,-,CASRGTGSTQYF,TGTGCCAGCAGGGGGACAGGGTCTACGCAGTATTTT
TRBV28,TRBJ2-2,TRBD2,-,CASSFLGLASNTGELFF,TGTGCCAGCAGTTTCTTAGGACTAGCGTCGAACACCGGGGAGCTGTTTTTT
TRBV27,TRBJ1-1,TRBD1,-,CASSAGTGGNTEAFF,TGTGCCAGCAGCGCCGGGACAGGGGGGAACACTGAAGCTTTCTTT
TRBV10-1,TRBJ1-1,TRBD1,-,CASSAGTGVNEAFF,TGCGCCAGCAGCGCCGGGACAGGGGTGAATGAAGCTTTCTTT
TRBV11-2,TRBJ2-5,-,-,CASSFPSRSETQYF,TGTGCCAGCAGCTTTCCTTCCAGGAGTGAGACCCAGTACTTC
TRBV10-3,TRBJ2-1,-,once,CAISEQINEQFF,TGTGCCATCAGTGAACAGATCAATGAGCAGTTCTTC
TRBV28,TRBJ2-7,TRBD1,-,CASSSAGTGTYEQYF,TGTGCCAGCAGTTCCGCCGGGACAGGAACCTACGAGCAGTACTTC
TRBV7-8,TRBJ2-7,TRBD2,-,CASSPSGRGPYEQYF,TGTGCCAGCAGCCCCAGCGGGAGAGGGCCCTACGAGCAGTACTTC
TRBV28,TRBJ2-4,TRBD2,-,CASSATSGRPAKNIQYF,TGTGCCAGCAGTGCGACTAGCGGGAGGCCTGCCAAAAACATTCAGTACTTC
TRBV4-1,TRBJ1-1,-,-,CASSQGKGKSAEAFF,TGCGCCAGCAGCCAAGGGAAGGGGAAGAGCGCTGAAGCTTTCTTT
TRBV6-1,TRBJ1-1,-,-,CASSEKSRNTEAFF,TGTGCCAGCAGTGAAAAGAGCAGGAACACTGAAGCTTTCTTT
TRBV28,TRBJ2-1,TRBD2,-,CASGLASGSFYNEQFF,TGTGCCAGCGGTTTAGCTAGCGGGAGTTTCTACAATGAGCAGTTCTTC
TRBV5-1,TRBJ1-6,-,-,CASSLAGSGVNSPLHF,TGCGCCAGCAGCTTGGCCGGGTCAGGGGTTAATTCACCCCTCCACTTT
TRBV19,TRBJ1-5,-,few,CASSMLGPQPQHF,TGTGCCAGTAGTATGCTGGGACCACAGCCCCAGCATTTT
TRBV30,TRBJ1-2,TRBD1,-,CACHGDRGFSGYTF,TGTGCCTGCCACGGGGACAGGGGGTTTAGTGGCTACACCTTC
TRBV29-1,TRBJ2-3,TRBD2,once,CSGREGGIDTQYF,TGCAGCGGGCGGGAGGGCGGGATAGATACGCAGTATTTT
TRBV19,TRBJ2-7,-,-,CASSEGPSSYEQYF,TGTGCCAGTAGCGAGGGTCCTAGCTCCTACGAGCAGTACTTC
TRBV4-1,TRBJ1-4,-,-,CASSQDDAFSEKLFF,TGCGCCAGCAGCCAAGATGATGCGTTCTCTGAAAAACTGTTTTTT
TRBV6-5,TRBJ1-2,-,-,CASSYSSKEGYTF,TGTGCCAGCAGTTACTCGTCCAAAGAGGGCTACACCTTC
TRBV6-1,TRBJ1-1,TRBD1,once,CASRGTGQHTEAFF,TGTGCCAGCAGGGGGACAGGGCAGCACACTGAAGCTTTCTTT
TRBV30,TRBJ2-7,TRBD2,once,CAWSPSGLAGRSSYEQYF,TGTGCCTGGAGTCCTTCGGGACTAGCGGGAAGGAGCTCCTACGAGCAGTACTTC
TRBV5-1,TRBJ2-2,-,-,CASSLHRTNTGELFF,TGCGCCAGCAGCTTGCACAGGACGAACACCGGGGAGCTGTTTTTT
TRBV7-9,TRBJ2-3,-,-,CASSGTGGSTDTQYF,TGTGCCAGCAGCGGGACGGGCGGTAGCACAGATACGCAGTATTTT
TRBV6-5,TRBJ2-5,-,-,CASTTGETQYF,TGTGCCAGCACTACCGGAGAGACCCAGTACTTC
TRBV9,TRBJ2-1,TRBD2,-,CASSVGLADNEQFF,TGTGCCAGCAGCGTAGGACTAGCGGACAATGAGCAGTTCTTC
TRBV18,TRBJ2-3,-,-,CASSPRRSTDTQYF,TGTGCCAGCTCACCACGGCGGAGCACAGATACGCAGTATTTT
TRBV6-6,TRBJ2-3,-,-,CASSYFRLRDADTQYF,TGTGCCAGCAGTTACTTCAGGCTACGGGACGCAGATACGCAGTATTTT
TRBV7-2,TRBJ2-1,TRBD2,-,CASSKVAGVSYNEQFF,TGTGCCAGCAGCAAGGTAGCGGGAGTTTCGTACAATGAGCAGTTCTTC
TRBV6-1,TRBJ2-1,TRBD1,-,CASSEWGWRGTGTNEQFF,TGTGCCAGCAGTGAATGGGGGTGGAGGGGGACAGGGACCAATGAGCAGTTCTTC
TRBV28,TRBJ2-7,-,-,CASSFRGAGSEQYF,TGTGCCAGCAGTTTCCGGGGAGCGGGCAGCGAGCAGTACTTC
TRBV19,TRBJ2-6,TRBD1,-,CASLRTGAGRANVLTF,TGTGCCAGCCTTAGGACAGGGGCTGGTAGGGCCAACGTCCTGACTTTC
TRBV6-1,TRBJ2-2,TRBD2,once,CASSGDRGVTGELFF,TGTGCCAGCAGCGGGGACCGGGGGGTCACCGGGGAGCTGTTTTTT
TRBV7-2,TRBJ2-3,TRBD1,-,CASSGQGDHTDTQYF,TGTGCCAGCAGCGGACAGGGGGATCACACAGATACGCAGTATTTT
TRBV29-1,TRBJ1-4,TRBD1,-,CSTRTGGAEKLFF,TGCAGCACCAGGACAGGGGGAGCTGAAAAACTGTTTTTT
TRBV10-1,TRBJ2-1,TRBD1,-,CASSGTGMVNEQFF,TGCGCCAGCAGCGGGACAGGGATGGTCAATGAGCAGTTCTTC
TRBV7-9,TRBJ1-2,-,-,CASSLAPAESYGYTF,TGTGCCAGCAGCTTAGCCCCCGCCGAGAGCTATGGCTACACCTTC
TRBV5-1,TRBJ1-4,-,-,CASSLWDTKRDEKLFF,TGCGCCAGCAGCTTGTGGGACACCAAAAGGGATGAAAAACTGTTTTTT
TRBV27,TRBJ2-3,-,-,CASSLEAGPPDTQYF,TGTGCCAGCAGTTTAGAGGCGGGGCCCCCAGATACGCAGTATTTT